This is a list of T cell receptor beta chains from one sample in a study of blood T cell repertoires in COVID-19. Clones were read by immunoSEQ multiplex PCR, and TCRdb kept only the in-frame ones, dropping some. The table shows some 200,000 clones, with about nine tenths occurring only once. What was sequenced was PBMCs or T cells enriched from blood (not recorded which). The receptors here all came from a man aged 25-45 years in a cohort exposed to, infected with or recovered from COVID-19 (not recorded which). Both conserved end residues are part of each CDR3. D genes are given only for firm matches. Some rows mark clone size as missing; the rest say once, few, many or name a class of expanded clone.

J gene	V gene	clone size	D gene	CDR3 protein	CDR3 DNA
TRBJ2-7	TRBV5-4	-	TRBD1	CASSSLLQGAYEQYF	TGTGCCAGCAGCTCCCTCTTACAGGGGGCCTACGAGCAGTACTTC
TRBJ1-5	TRBV25-1	once	TRBD1	CASGTASNQPQHF	TGTGCCAGCGGGACAGCGAGCAATCAGCCCCAGCATTTT
TRBJ1-3	TRBV25-1	-	-	CASSEEQKSGNTIYF	TGTGCCAGCAGTGAAGAACAGAAATCTGGAAACACCATATATTTT
TRBJ1-2	TRBV19	-	TRBD1	CASSTRGPYGYTF	TGTGCCAGTAGTACCAGGGGGCCCTATGGCTACACCTTC
TRBJ1-2	TRBV7-9	-	-	CASSYGEPRENYGYTF	TGTGCCAGCAGCTACGGGGAACCCAGAGAAAACTATGGCTACACCTTC
TRBJ2-1	TRBV4-1	few	-	CASSQLPGSGSEQFF	TGCGCCAGCAGCCAACTGCCCGGGAGTGGAAGTGAGCAGTTCTTC
TRBJ1-1	TRBV13	-	TRBD1	CASSTEGAAFF	TGTGCCAGCAGCACCGAGGGGGCAGCTTTCTTT
TRBJ2-5	TRBV4-1	-	-	CASSQVDMGFPRETQYF	TGCGCCAGCAGCCAAGTGGACATGGGATTTCCTCGAGAGACCCAGTACTTC
TRBJ1-1	TRBV28	-	-	CASTPPGGGGAFF	TGTGCCAGCACACCCCCGGGGGGCGGTGGGGCTTTCTTT
TRBJ2-7	TRBV5-1	-	-	CASSLVGPGGKPYEQYF	TGCGCCAGCAGCTTGGTGGGGCCTGGGGGGAAACCCTACGAGCAGTACTTC
TRBJ1-5	TRBV7-8	-	-	CASSGGGNQPQHF	TGTGCCAGCAGCGGCGGGGGCAATCAGCCCCAGCATTTT
TRBJ1-2	TRBV24-1	once	-	CATSDTGLSGYTF	TGTGCCACCAGTGACACAGGGCTTAGTGGCTACACCTTC
TRBJ2-5	TRBV29-1	-	TRBD2	CSAKRTSGRAGETQYF	TGCAGCGCCAAGCGGACTAGCGGGAGGGCGGGAGAGACCCAGTACTTC
TRBJ2-3	TRBV5-4	-	-	CASSEFRQATRTDTQYF	TGTGCCAGCAGCGAATTTAGACAGGCCACGCGCACAGATACGCAGTATTTT
TRBJ1-1	TRBV3-1/TRBV3-2	-	TRBD1	CASRPTRGRIGEAFF	TGTGCCAGCAGGCCAACCAGGGGGCGTATAGGAGAAGCTTTCTTT
TRBJ1-6	TRBV27	-	-	CASSLEEGQNSPLHF	TGTGCCAGCAGTTTAGAGGAAGGCCAGAATTCACCCCTCCACTTT
TRBJ1-3	TRBV5-1	few	TRBD1	CASSLYLGGGNTIYF	TGCGCCAGCAGCTTGTACCTAGGGGGCGGAAACACCATATATTTT
TRBJ1-5	TRBV12-5	few	TRBD1	CASGFGQGFNQPQHF	TGTGCTAGTGGTTTCGGACAGGGGTTTAATCAGCCCCAGCATTTT
TRBJ2-7	TRBV9	-	TRBD2	CASSVASGLATYEQYF	TGTGCCAGCAGCGTAGCTTCAGGACTAGCAACCTACGAGCAGTACTTC
TRBJ2-5	TRBV7-2	-	-	CASSLGGGETQYF	TGTGCCAGCAGCTTAGGAGGGGGTGAGACCCAGTACTTC
TRBJ2-6	TRBV7-9	-	TRBD2	CASSLGGLAGTGANVLTF	TGTGCCAGCAGCTTAGGTGGACTAGCGGGAACTGGGGCCAACGTCCTGACTTTC
TRBJ1-2	TRBV29-1	-	-	CSVREGVGGYTF	TGCAGCGTCCGGGAGGGGGTGGGCGGCTACACCTTC
TRBJ2-2	TRBV24-1	-	TRBD1	CATSDSGTARDTGELFF	TGTGCCACCAGTGATTCAGGGACAGCGAGGGACACCGGGGAGCTGTTTTTT
TRBJ1-2	TRBV6-5	-	TRBD1	CASTTTDRPYGYTF	TGTGCCAGCACTACTACGGACAGGCCCTATGGCTACACCTTC
TRBJ1-2	TRBV7-9	-	-	CASSHSEGPYGYTF	TGTGCCAGCAGCCATAGCGAGGGCCCCTATGGCTACACCTTC
TRBJ1-6	TRBV28	-	TRBD1	CASYRDRANSPLHF	TGTGCCAGTTACCGGGACAGGGCGAATTCACCCCTCCACTTT
TRBJ1-2	TRBV27	-	TRBD1	CASRTTGGYGYTF	TGTGCCAGCCGTACGACAGGGGGCTATGGCTACACCTTC
TRBJ1-2	TRBV10-2	-	TRBD1	CASSGDRAYGYTF	TGCGCCAGCAGTGGGGACAGGGCCTATGGCTACACCTTC
TRBJ1-1	TRBV27	once	-	CASSSLVSGGATEAFF	TGTGCCAGCAGTTCCCTCGTTTCGGGGGGCGCCACTGAAGCTTTCTTT
TRBJ1-4	TRBV19	-	-	CASSTTVLNEKLFF	TGTGCCAGTAGTACCACAGTACTTAATGAAAAACTGTTTTTT
TRBJ2-3	TRBV10-3	-	TRBD2	CAIRSTSGRTLLRTDTQYF	TGTGCCATCAGATCCACTAGCGGGAGGACACTGCTCCGCACAGATACGCAGTATTTT
TRBJ1-3	TRBV4-2	-	TRBD1	CASSRYPGQGAGNTIYF	TGTGCCAGCAGCCGGTATCCGGGACAGGGGGCTGGAAACACCATATATTTT
TRBJ1-2	TRBV6-2/TRBV6-3	-	-	CASSYSIGGDKDGYTF	TGTGCCAGCAGTTACTCGATCGGCGGGGATAAGGATGGCTACACCTTC
TRBJ2-1	TRBV7-9	few	-	CASSLAGVGNEQFF	TGTGCCAGCAGCTTAGCGGGAGTAGGGAATGAGCAGTTCTTC
TRBJ1-1	TRBV5-4	-	-	CASSPSRRADTEAFF	TGTGCCAGCAGCCCGTCGAGGAGGGCGGACACTGAAGCTTTCTTT
TRBJ2-3	TRBV27	-	TRBD2	CASSLGLAVDTQYF	TGTGCCAGCAGCCTCGGACTAGCGGTAGATACGCAGTATTTT
TRBJ2-1	TRBV6-4	-	TRBD2	CASSDREGGNEQFF	TGTGCCAGCAGTGACCGGGAGGGCGGGAATGAGCAGTTCTTC
TRBJ2-3	TRBV7-3	-	TRBD2	CASSLWGRMASGSTDTQYF	TGTGCCAGCAGCTTATGGGGTAGGATGGCTAGCGGGAGCACAGATACGCAGTATTTT
TRBJ2-1	TRBV29-1	-	TRBD1	CSVEGTGSSYNEQFF	TGCAGCGTTGAGGGGACAGGGAGCTCCTACAATGAGCAGTTCTTC
TRBJ2-6	TRBV9	-	-	CASSLSGGSGANVLTF	TGTGCCAGCAGCCTCAGTGGAGGCTCTGGGGCCAACGTCCTGACTTTC
TRBJ1-1	TRBV19	-	-	CASSPGTLEAFF	TGTGCCAGTAGTCCCGGGACTCTTGAAGCTTTCTTT
TRBJ2-1	TRBV9	-	-	CASSGRDNEQFF	TGTGCCAGCAGCGGCCGGGACAATGAGCAGTTCTTC
TRBJ2-2	TRBV15	few	-	CATSLLANTGELFF	TGTGCCACCAGTTTACTAGCGAACACCGGGGAGCTGTTTTTT
TRBJ2-1	TRBV10-2	-	-	CASSESIGTRFF	TGCGCCAGCAGTGAGTCGATAGGGACTCGGTTCTTC
TRBJ2-7	TRBV4-2	-	-	CASSQDLGYEQYF	TGTGCCAGCAGCCAAGATCTCGGCTACGAGCAGTACTTC
TRBJ1-4	TRBV5-4	-	-	CASSLGPNEKLFF	TGTGCCAGCAGCTTGGGGCCGAATGAAAAACTGTTTTTT
TRBJ1-3	TRBV6-5	-	TRBD1	CATGTGGAGNTIYF	TGTGCCACCGGGACAGGCGGGGCTGGAAACACCATATATTTT
TRBJ2-7	TRBV6-5	-	TRBD2	CASRPGLGTYEQYF	TGTGCCAGCAGACCGGGACTAGGTACCTACGAGCAGTACTTC
TRBJ2-5	TRBV2	-	-	CASSEKGGAWETQYF	TGTGCCAGCAGCGAAAAAGGGGGGGCTTGGGAGACCCAGTACTTC
TRBJ1-2	TRBV9	-	-	CASSVAGNYGYTF	TGTGCCAGCAGCGTAGCAGGGAACTATGGCTACACCTTC
TRBJ1-4	TRBV14	-	TRBD1	CASSRTGVEKLFF	TGTGCCAGCAGCCGGACAGGGGTTGAAAAACTGTTTTTT
TRBJ2-7	TRBV29-1	-	-	CSATNQDSYEQYF	TGCAGCGCCACAAATCAGGATTCCTACGAGCAGTACTTC